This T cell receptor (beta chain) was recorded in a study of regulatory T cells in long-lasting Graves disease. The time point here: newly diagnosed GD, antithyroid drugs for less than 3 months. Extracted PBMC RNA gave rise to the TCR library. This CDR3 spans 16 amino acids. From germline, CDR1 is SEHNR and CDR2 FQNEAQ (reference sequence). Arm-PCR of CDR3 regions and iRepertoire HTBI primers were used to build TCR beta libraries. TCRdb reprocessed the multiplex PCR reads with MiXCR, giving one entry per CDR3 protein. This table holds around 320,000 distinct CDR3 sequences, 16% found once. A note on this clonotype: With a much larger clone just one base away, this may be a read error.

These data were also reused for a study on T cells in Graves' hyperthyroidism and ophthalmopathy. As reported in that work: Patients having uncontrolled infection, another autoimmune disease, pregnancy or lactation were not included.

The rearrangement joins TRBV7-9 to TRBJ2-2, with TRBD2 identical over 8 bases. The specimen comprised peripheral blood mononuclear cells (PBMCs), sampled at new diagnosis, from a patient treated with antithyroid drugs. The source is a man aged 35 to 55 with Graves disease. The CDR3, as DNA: TGTGCCAGCAGCTTAGCAGGACTAGCTAACACCAGGGAGCTGTTTTTT. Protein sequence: CASSLAGLANTRELFF.